The 18 T cell receptor beta chains reported below all come from one sample, sequenced in a study of CXCR3-negative and CXCR3-positive naive CD8 T cells (dated by TCRdb to the late 2010s). Instrument on record: NextSeq 550. The Human TCR Profiling Kit (MiLaboratory) was used to make UMI-labeled 5' RACE TRB cDNA libraries. Following TCRdb reprocessing, every CDR3 protein sequence forms one entry, and DNA is not provided. The sample's clone listing holds about 130,000 distinct CDR3 sequences. 0.45% to 0.55% of the sample is held by the ten biggest clonotypes. What was sequenced was naive CXCR3- CD8+ T cells from blood. The sample's cell subset or site label is to be understood as: CD45RO-CCR7+CD27+CD95- naive CD8+ T cells lacking CXCR3 (TNR3-). The receptors come from a human donor in good health. Some clones in this sample may be carry-over from other donors' samples.

The rearrangement links TRBV28 to TRBJ2-3; as DNA is missing, the TRBD2 call by TCRdb cannot be tested. The V gene's germline CDR1 is MDHEN and CDR2 SYDVKM. The CDR3 length is 17 residues. The CDR3 region is CASSPVRGGGGTDTQYF.

V usage is TRBV20-1 and J usage is TRBJ2-7; without DNA, the TCRdb call of TRBD2 cannot be checked. Looked up from germline, CDR1 is DFQATT and CDR2 is SNEGSKA (reference sequence). The CDR3 is 15 residues long. The CDR3 is CSEKKPSGSLMEQYF.

This chain joins TRBV20-1 and TRBJ2-7; with no DNA, the TCRdb D assignment of TRBD2 cannot be verified. The CDR3 spans 17 residues. Looked up from germline, CDR1 is DFQATT and CDR2 is SNEGSKA (reference sequence). The CDR3 here is CSARIPRLAGVSYEQYF.

This CDR3 reads CASSPESSGEQFF. This chain links TRBV3-1 with TRBJ2-1. This CDR3 contains 13 residues. Germline CDR1 is LGHDT and CDR2 is YNNKEL (reference sequence).

The V call is TRBV6-5, the J call TRBJ2-7; the D call from TCRdb, TRBD1, cannot be confirmed without DNA. Germline V lookup: CDR1 MNHEY, CDR2 SVGAGI. This CDR3 has 15 residues. CDR3 amino acids: CASSYSDRGIYEQYF.

This sequence joins TRBV10-3 and TRBJ2-5; TCRdb gives TRBD1 as the D gene, but with no DNA this cannot be confirmed. The CDR3 sequence is 14 residues long. The germline V gene has CDR1 ENHRY and CDR2 SYGVKD. CDR3 residues: CAIIHRDGLETQYF.

The rearrangement uses TRBV29-1 and TRBJ2-7; TCRdb's D gene call, TRBD1, goes unchecked for lack of DNA. The CDR3 is made up of 13 amino acids. The germline CDR1 and CDR2 sequences are SQVTM and ANQGSEA. The CDR3 is CSVELGTDYEQYF.

The gene calls are TRBV12-3 or TRBV12-4 and TRBJ1-3; the TRBD1 assignment by TCRdb is unverifiable without DNA. The CDR3 loop spans 16 amino acids. This CDR3 is CASTTFGTAFGNTIYF.

This rearrangement joins TRBV9 to TRBJ1-3. The germline V gene encodes CDR1 SGDLS and CDR2 YYNGEE. CDR3 length: 15 amino acids. CDR3 loop: CASSVAGNSGNTIYF.

The J gene is TRBJ2-1, the V gene TRBV15. The V gene's germline CDR1 is LNHNV and CDR2 YYDKDF (reference sequence). The CDR3 has 13 amino acids. The CDR3 region is CATSRASRDEQFF.

The CDR3 sequence: CSARDDSYTEAFF. The chain recombines TRBV20-1 with TRBJ1-1; TCRdb lists TRBD1, though no DNA is available to test this call. This CDR3 has 13 amino acids. Germline V gene data show CDR1 as DFQATT and CDR2 as SNEGSKA (reference sequence).

The chain uses TRBV25-1 and TRBJ1-2; TCRdb selects TRBD1, and the lack of DNA leaves this call unchecked. Germline CDR1 MGHDK, CDR2 SYGVNS. The CDR3 length is 17 residues. CDR3 residues: CASSDVLTGTGSYGYTF.

The chain joins TRBV12-3 or TRBV12-4 to TRBJ2-7. This CDR3 comprises 13 residues. CDR3 in amino acids: CASTLGGPYEQYF.

The chain uses TRBV5-4 and TRBJ2-3; TCRdb names TRBD1, which stays unverified in the absence of DNA. The CDR3 totals 15 residues. The germline gives CDR1 SGHNT, CDR2 YYREEE (reference sequence). CDR3 residues: CASSFKQENTDTQYF.

The V gene is TRBV19, the J gene TRBJ2-7; the D call from TCRdb, TRBD1, cannot be confirmed without DNA. The CDR3 has 15 amino acids. The germline V gene has CDR1 LNHDA and CDR2 SQIVND (reference sequence). CDR3 in amino acids: CASSLLAGGLHEQYF.

The chain employs TRBV5-1 and TRBJ1-1; the D call from TCRdb, TRBD1, cannot be confirmed without DNA. The V gene's germline CDR1 is SGHRS and CDR2 YFSETQ. The length of the CDR3 is 15 residues. CDR3 loop: CASSWTGGAISEAFF. Combining the CDR3 with reference TRBV5-1 and TRBJ1-1 gives the whole variable domain KAGVTQTPRYLIKTRGQQVTLSCSPISGHRSVSWYQQTPGQGLQFLFEYFSETQRNKGNFPGRFSGRQFSNSRSEMNVSTLELGDSALYLCASSWTGGAISEAFFGQGTRLTVV.

The chain joins TRBV7-6 to TRBJ2-1; TCRdb's D call, TRBD1, is unchecked because there is no DNA. There are 11 residues in the CDR3. Germline loops: CDR1 SGHVS, CDR2 FNYEAQ. This CDR3 reads CAIGPRNEQFF.

The chain uses TRBV7-9 and TRBJ1-2. Germline CDR1 SEHNR, CDR2 FQNEAQ (reference sequence). The CDR3 consists of 15 residues. This chain's CDR3 is CASSPGTFADYGYTF.